The 15 T cell receptor beta chains presented below share a single source sample, sequenced in a study of OX40 agonist ivuxolimab in advanced cancers. Repertoires were generated with immunoSEQ multiplex PCR, while TCRdb's copy carries only in-frame clones and drops some. The sample lists 75,000 to 95,000 clones, just under 90% occurring once. The sequencing used CD4+ or CD8+ T cells sorted from blood, collected in a trial of the OX40 agonist ivuxolimab. All receptors come from an adult with an advanced solid tumor such as melanoma, head and neck, liver or kidney cancer.

J is TRBJ2-5 and V is TRBV27; D is ambiguous. The CDR3 covers 11 residues. Trimming took 8 bases from V and 5 from J, leaving 9 bases between them. Germline loops: CDR1 MNHEY, CDR2 SMNVEV (reference sequence). In DNA form, the CDR3 reads TGTGCCAGCGCCTCACGTGAGACCCAGTACTTC. This translates into CASASRETQYF.

The CDR3 coding sequence is TGTGCCAGTAAAGAGACCCCAGGGGGCACCGGGGAGCTGTTTTTT. Amino acid sequence: CASKETPGGTGELFF. The rearrangement joins TRBV19 to TRBJ2-2, with 7 bases matching TRBD1. This CDR3 comprises 15 residues. From germline, CDR1 is LNHDA and CDR2 SQIVND (reference sequence). The J segment lost 4 bases and the V segment lost 7 bases, leaving 9 bases of the junction unmatched.

V is TRBV6-1 and J is TRBJ2-6, with 9 bases identical to TRBD2. CDR1 is MNHNS and CDR2 is SASEGT in the germline V gene. V shed 8 bases, J shed 0 bases, and the junction held 2 bases outside the gene matches. CDR3 length equals 15 residues. The CDR3 DNA is TGTGCCAGCGGACTAGCGATCTCTGGGGCCAACGTCCTGACTTTC. This codes for CASGLAISGANVLTF.

The chain uses TRBV27 and TRBJ2-3, with D tentatively TRBD2 (5 bases). The germline V gene has CDR1 MNHEY and CDR2 SMNVEV (reference sequence). The CDR3 consists of 17 residues. Between the trimmed V and J ends, which lost 3 bases and 0 bases, there was a span of 16 bases. As DNA, the CDR3 is TGTGCCAGCAGTTTTGGGAGAGGGATAGCTAGCACAGATACGCAGTATTTT. This encodes CASSFGRGIASTDTQYF.

The chain uses TRBV5-5 and TRBJ1-1, with 9 bases identical to TRBD1. This CDR3 spans 15 amino acids. The germline V gene has CDR1 SGHKS and CDR2 YYEKEE (reference sequence). With V trimmed by 3 bases and J by 3 bases, 6 bases remained unmatched. The CDR3 protein is CASSSSGTGYTEAFF. The CDR3 DNA is TGTGCCAGCAGCTCGTCCGGGACAGGGTACACTGAAGCTTTCTTT.

The chain couples TRBV7-2 to TRBJ2-6, with 10 bases lining up with TRBD2. This CDR3 spans 17 amino acids. After removal of 5 bases from V and 0 bases from J, the junction contained 4 bases not matched to a gene. Germline V gives CDR1 SGHTA, CDR2 FQGNSA. The CDR3 here is CASSVSGRSSGANVLTF. The CDR3 DNA reads TGTGCCAGCAGCGTTAGCGGGAGGAGCTCTGGGGCCAACGTCCTGACTTTC.

The chain joins TRBV5-4 to TRBJ2-7; 8 nucleotides align to TRBD1. The CDR3 contains 14 residues. Germline CDR1 SGHNT, CDR2 YYREEE (reference sequence). Unmatched junction bases numbered 3, after V lost 4 bases and J lost 0 bases. CDR3 sequence (DNA): TGTGCCAGCAGCGGCAGGGGGCCCTCCTACGAGCAGTACTTC. Protein: CASSGRGPSYEQYF.

The V call is TRBV11-2, the J call TRBJ1-1, with D possibly TRBD1 on 5 matching bases. From germline, CDR1 is SGHAT and CDR2 FQNNGV. The CDR3 length is 15 residues. Trimming removed 1 base at V and 0 bases at J, with 9 bases between. The CDR3 sequence: CASSLAGGLNTEAFF. CDR3 DNA sequence: TGTGCCAGCAGCTTAGCCGGGGGACTGAACACTGAAGCTTTCTTT.

The rearrangement links TRBV5-4 to TRBJ2-3, with D maybe TRBD2 (5 bases). Between the trimmed V and J ends, which lost 3 bases and 0 bases, there was a span of 11 bases. From germline, CDR1 is SGHNT and CDR2 YYREEE (reference sequence). The CDR3 is made up of 15 amino acids. CDR3 region: CASSSSGLSTDTQYF. The CDR3 DNA sequence: TGTGCCAGCAGCTCGAGCGGCCTGAGCACAGATACGCAGTATTTT.

J is TRBJ1-4 and V is TRBV28; tentatively, D is TRBD1 (5 bases). There are 15 residues in the CDR3. Per the germline V gene, CDR1 is MDHEN and CDR2 is SYDVKM. V was pared by 3 bases and J by 4 bases, with 12 bases between. The CDR3 DNA follows: TGTGCCAGCAGTTTGGGGGAAGACTATAATGAAAAACTGTTTTTT. Translating it yields CASSLGEDYNEKLFF.

The chain uses TRBV5-1 and TRBJ1-1; a weak D match, TRBD1 (5 bases). Germline values: CDR1 SGHRS, CDR2 YFSETQ. V lost 0 bases to trimming and J lost 4 bases, with 13 bases between them. There are 15 residues in the CDR3. Here the CDR3 reads CASSLGQGEGTEAFF. In DNA, the CDR3 is TGCGCCAGCAGCTTGGGGCAGGGTGAGGGCACTGAAGCTTTCTTT. The complete variable domain, with remaining parts taken from reference TRBV5-1 and TRBJ1-1, reads KAGVTQTPRYLIKTRGQQVTLSCSPISGHRSVSWYQQTPGQGLQFLFEYFSETQRNKGNFPGRFSGRQFSNSRSEMNVSTLELGDSALYLCASSLGQGEGTEAFFGQGTRLTVV.

The chain couples TRBV9 to TRBJ2-1; 12 nucleotides align to TRBD2. The CDR3 loop spans 15 amino acids. The V and J ends lost 4 bases and 4 bases, in that order; junction bases with no gene match: 3. CDR1 is SGDLS and CDR2 is YYNGEE in the germline V gene. Written as DNA, the CDR3 is TGTGCCAGCAGCCTCGGACTAGCGGGGTACAATGAGCAGTTCTTC. Protein sequence: CASSLGLAGYNEQFF.

In the case of this clone: The sample carries other DNA sequences with the same CDR3. The chain combines TRBV9 with TRBJ2-2; D uncertain. Per germline, CDR1 SGDLS and CDR2 YYNGEE. V lost 0 bases, J lost 8 bases, and 2 bases lay in between. The CDR3 is 11 residues long. CDR3: CASSVAGELFF. In nucleotides, the CDR3 is TGTGCCAGCAGCGTAGCAGGGGAGCTGTTTTTT.

The chain employs TRBV5-8 and TRBJ2-1; 10 nucleotides line up with TRBD2. Germline-derived CDR1 and CDR2 are SGHTS and YDEGEE. The CDR3 extends over 19 amino acids. V shed 1 base and J 0 bases; nucleotides not matched to a gene: 10. As DNA, the CDR3 is TGTGCCAGCAGCTTGATGGGGACTAGCGTCCCAAGCTCCTACAATGAGCAGTTCTTC. Residues: CASSLMGTSVPSSYNEQFF.

This chain uses TRBV5-4 with TRBJ2-3; tentative D call: TRBD2 (6 bases). V shed 2 bases and J shed 0 bases, with 10 bases lying between them. CDR1 and CDR2 from the germline V gene are SGHNT and YYREEE (reference sequence). The CDR3 has 15 residues. In nucleotides, the CDR3 is TGTGCCAGCAGCTTCGGGGACTCGAGCACAGATACGCAGTATTTT. Translated: CASSFGDSSTDTQYF. The full variable domain, completed using reference TRBV5-4 and TRBJ2-3, is ETGVTQSPTHLIKTRGQQVTLRCSSQSGHNTVSWYQQALGQGPQFIFQYYREEENGRGNFPPRFSGLQFPNYSSELNVNALELDDSALYLCASSFGDSSTDTQYFGPGTRLTVL.